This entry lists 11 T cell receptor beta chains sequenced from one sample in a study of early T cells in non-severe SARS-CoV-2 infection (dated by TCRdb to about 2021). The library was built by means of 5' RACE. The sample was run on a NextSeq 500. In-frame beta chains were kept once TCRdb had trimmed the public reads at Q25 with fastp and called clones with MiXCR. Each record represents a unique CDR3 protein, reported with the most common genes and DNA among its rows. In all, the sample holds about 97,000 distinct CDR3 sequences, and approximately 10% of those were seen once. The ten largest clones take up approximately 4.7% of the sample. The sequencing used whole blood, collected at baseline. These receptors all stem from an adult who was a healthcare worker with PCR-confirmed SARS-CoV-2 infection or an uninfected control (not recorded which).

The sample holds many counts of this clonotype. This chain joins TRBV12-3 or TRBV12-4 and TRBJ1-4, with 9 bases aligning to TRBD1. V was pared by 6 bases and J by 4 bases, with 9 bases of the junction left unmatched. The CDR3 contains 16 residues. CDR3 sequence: CASSHGQGPDNEKLFF. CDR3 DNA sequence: TGTGCCAGCAGCCATGGACAGGGGCCTGATAATGAAAAACTGTTTTTT.

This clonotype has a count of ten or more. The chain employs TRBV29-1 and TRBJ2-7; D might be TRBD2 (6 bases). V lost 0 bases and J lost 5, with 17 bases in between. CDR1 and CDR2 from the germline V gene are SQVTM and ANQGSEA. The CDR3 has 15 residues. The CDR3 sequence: CSVEDRVRGVDEQYF. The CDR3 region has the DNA TGCAGCGTTGAAGATCGGGTGCGGGGAGTCGACGAGCAGTACTTC.

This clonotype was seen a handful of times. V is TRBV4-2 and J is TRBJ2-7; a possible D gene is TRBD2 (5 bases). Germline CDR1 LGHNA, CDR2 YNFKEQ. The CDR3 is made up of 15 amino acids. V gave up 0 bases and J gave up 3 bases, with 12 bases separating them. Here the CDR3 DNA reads TGTGCCAGCAGCCAAGATCACGCGGACTTCTACGAGCAGTACTTC. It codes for CASSQDHADFYEQYF.

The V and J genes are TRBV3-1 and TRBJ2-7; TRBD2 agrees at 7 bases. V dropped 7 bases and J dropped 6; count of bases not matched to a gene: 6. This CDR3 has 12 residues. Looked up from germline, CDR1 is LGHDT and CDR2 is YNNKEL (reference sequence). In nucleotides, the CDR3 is TGTGCCAGCACCGAATCGGGGGGCGAGCAGTACTTC. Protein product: CASTESGGEQYF.

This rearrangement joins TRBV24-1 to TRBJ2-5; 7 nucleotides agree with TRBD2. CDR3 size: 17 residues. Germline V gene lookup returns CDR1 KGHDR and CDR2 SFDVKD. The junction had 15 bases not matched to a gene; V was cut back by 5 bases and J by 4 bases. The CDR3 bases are TGTGCCACCAGTGGGTTAGGGGAAGCGGGAACAGGAGAGACCCAGTACTTC. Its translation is CATSGLGEAGTGETQYF.

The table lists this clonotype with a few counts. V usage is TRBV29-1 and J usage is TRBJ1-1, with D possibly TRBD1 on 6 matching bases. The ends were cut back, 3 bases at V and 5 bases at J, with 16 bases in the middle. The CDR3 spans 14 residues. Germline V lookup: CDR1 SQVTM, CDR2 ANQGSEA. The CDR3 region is CSVDSLHTGTEAFF. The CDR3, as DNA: TGCAGCGTTGACAGCCTTCACACAGGGACTGAAGCTTTCTTT. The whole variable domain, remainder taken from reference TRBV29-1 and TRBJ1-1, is SAVISQKPSRDICQRGTSLTIQCQVDSQVTMMFWYRQQPGQSLTLIATANQGSEATYESGFVIDKFPISRPNLTFSTLTVSNMSPEDSSIYLCSVDSLHTGTEAFFGQGTRLTVV.

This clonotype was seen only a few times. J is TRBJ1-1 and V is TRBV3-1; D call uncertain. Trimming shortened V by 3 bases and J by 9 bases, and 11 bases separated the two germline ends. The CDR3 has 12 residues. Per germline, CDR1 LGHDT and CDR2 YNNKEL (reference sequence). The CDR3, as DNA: TGTGCCAGCAGCCATAACGATAGAAAAGCTTTCTTT. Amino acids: CASSHNDRKAFF. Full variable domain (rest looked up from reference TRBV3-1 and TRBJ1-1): DTAVSQTPKYLVTQMGNDKSIKCEQNLGHDTMYWYKQDSKKFLKIMFSYNNKELIINETVPNRFSPKSPDKAHLNLHINSLELGDSAVYFCASSHNDRKAFFGQGTRLTVV.

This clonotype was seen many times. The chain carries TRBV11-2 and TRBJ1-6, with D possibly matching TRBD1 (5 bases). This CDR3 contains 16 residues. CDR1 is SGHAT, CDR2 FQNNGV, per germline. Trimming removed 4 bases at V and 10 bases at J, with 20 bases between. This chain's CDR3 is CASSWISGTGASPLHF. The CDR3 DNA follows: TGTGCCAGCAGCTGGATTTCCGGGACCGGCGCATCACCCCTCCACTTT.

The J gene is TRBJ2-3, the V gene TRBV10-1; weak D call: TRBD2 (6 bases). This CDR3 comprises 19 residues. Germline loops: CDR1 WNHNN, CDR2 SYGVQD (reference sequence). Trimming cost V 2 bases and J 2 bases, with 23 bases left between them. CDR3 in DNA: TGCGCCAGCAGTGAGACCCGACTAGGCCCTCAGAAAAACACAGATACGCAGTATTTT. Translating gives CASSETRLGPQKNTDTQYF.

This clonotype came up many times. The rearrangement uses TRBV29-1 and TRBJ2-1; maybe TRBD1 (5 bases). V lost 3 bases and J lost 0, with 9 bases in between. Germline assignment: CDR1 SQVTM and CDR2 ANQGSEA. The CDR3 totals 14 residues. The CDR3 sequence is CSVEGRSSYNEQFF. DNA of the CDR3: TGCAGCGTTGAGGGGCGGAGCTCCTACAATGAGCAGTTCTTC.

The CDR3 sequence is CASSLEGYSYTDTQYF. CDR3 nucleotide sequence: TGCGCCAGCAGCTTGGAAGGCTACTCCTACACAGATACGCAGTATTTT. The rearrangement links TRBV5-1 to TRBJ2-3; D unclear. V was clipped by 0 bases and J by 2 bases, with 13 bases between them. CDR3 size: 16 residues. Germline V gene lookup returns CDR1 SGHRS and CDR2 YFSETQ.